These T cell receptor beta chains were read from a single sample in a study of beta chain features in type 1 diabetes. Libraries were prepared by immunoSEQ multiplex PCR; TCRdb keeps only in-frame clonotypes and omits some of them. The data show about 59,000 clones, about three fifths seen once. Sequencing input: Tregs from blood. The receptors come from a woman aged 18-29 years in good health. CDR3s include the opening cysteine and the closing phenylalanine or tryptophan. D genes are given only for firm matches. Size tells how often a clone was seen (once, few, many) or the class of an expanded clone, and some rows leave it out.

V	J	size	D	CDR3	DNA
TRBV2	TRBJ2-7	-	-	CASSEALWAGLTHEQYF	TGTGCCAGCAGTGAAGCGCTTTGGGCGGGTCTGACCCACGAGCAGTACTTC
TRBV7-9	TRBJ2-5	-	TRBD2	CASSRGRGIVRFQETQYF	TGTGCCAGCAGCCGCGGGAGGGGAATCGTCCGTTTCCAAGAGACCCAGTACTTC
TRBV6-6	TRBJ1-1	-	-	CASRPNRENTEAFF	TGTGCCAGCAGACCGAACAGGGAAAACACTGAAGCTTTCTTT
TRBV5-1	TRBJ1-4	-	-	CASSLARRKSTNEKLFF	TGCGCCAGCAGCTTGGCACGCAGGAAATCGACTAATGAAAAACTGTTTTTT
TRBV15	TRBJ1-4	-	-	CATSPTASGEKLFF	TGTGCCACTTCTCCGACAGCATCGGGTGAAAAACTGTTTTTT
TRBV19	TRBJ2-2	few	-	CASSINHRTGELFF	TGTGCCAGTAGTATAAATCACAGGACCGGGGAGCTGTTTTTT
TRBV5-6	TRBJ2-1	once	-	CASSLWTLTNYNEQFF	TGTGCCAGCAGCTTGTGGACTTTGACGAACTACAATGAGCAGTTCTTC
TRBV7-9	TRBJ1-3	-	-	CASRGAGDKPLSSGNTIYF	TGTGCCAGCAGGGGGGCTGGGGACAAGCCACTTAGCTCTGGAAACACCATATATTTT
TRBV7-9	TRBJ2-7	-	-	CASSLEGWDYEQYF	TGTGCCAGCAGCTTAGAGGGCTGGGACTACGAGCAGTACTTC
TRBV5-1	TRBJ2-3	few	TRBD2	CASGPGGLAGTDTQYF	TGCGCCAGCGGCCCCGGGGGACTAGCGGGCACAGATACGCAGTATTTT